Below, one T cell receptor (beta chain) is given with its context. Its antigen is currently unknown. Reverse transcription of all isolated RNA meant that expressed TCRB transcripts were sequenced. Sequenced by immunoSEQ multiplex PCR; TCRdb stores in-frame clones only, minus some. The top ten hold 0.0095% to 0.013% of the sample, which has roughly 340,000 clones, 10% to 15% seen once. The V segment lost 0 bases and the J segment 2 bases; nucleotides outside the gene matches: 9. This CDR3 comprises 18 residues. Germline V gene lookup returns CDR1 SGHRS and CDR2 YFSETQ. The record originates from a study of beta chain features in type 1 diabetes. Study findings and constraints: Shortening of TCRB CDR3s, moderate but significant, appeared in all four CD4+ subsets of Type 1 diabetes patients. Among type 1 diabetes patients, VDJ junctions had fewer insertions and more deletions. PCR may have favored shorter templates equally in patients and controls.

Sequenced sample: naive CD4+ T cells from blood. The chain joins TRBV5-1 to TRBJ2-3; 10 positions match TRBD2. This TCR was recovered from a woman aged 18-35 years with type 1 diabetes. The CDR3 spells CASSLVSSGSIVTDTQYF. In nucleotides, the CDR3 is TGCGCCAGCAGCTTGGTCTCTAGCGGGAGTATCGTCACAGATACGCAGTATTTT.